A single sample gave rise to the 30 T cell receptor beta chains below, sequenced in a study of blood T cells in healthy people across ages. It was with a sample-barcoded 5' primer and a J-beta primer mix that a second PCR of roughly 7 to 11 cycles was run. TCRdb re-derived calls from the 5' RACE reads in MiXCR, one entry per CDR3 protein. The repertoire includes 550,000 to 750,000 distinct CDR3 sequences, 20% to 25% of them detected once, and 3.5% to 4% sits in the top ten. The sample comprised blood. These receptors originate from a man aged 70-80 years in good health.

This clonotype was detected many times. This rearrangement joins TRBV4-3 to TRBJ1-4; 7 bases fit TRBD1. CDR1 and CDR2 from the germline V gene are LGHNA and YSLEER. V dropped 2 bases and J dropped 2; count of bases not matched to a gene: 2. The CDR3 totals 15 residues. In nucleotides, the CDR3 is TGCGCCAGCAGCCAAACAGGGGCTACTAATGAAAAACTGTTTTTT. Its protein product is CASSQTGATNEKLFF.

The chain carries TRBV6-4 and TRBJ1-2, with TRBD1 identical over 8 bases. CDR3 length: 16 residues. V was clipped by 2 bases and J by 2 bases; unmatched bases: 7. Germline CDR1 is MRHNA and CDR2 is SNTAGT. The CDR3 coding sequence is TGTGCCAGCAGTGACGTCCGACAGGGGCGAAACTATGGCTACACCTTC. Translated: CASSDVRQGRNYGYTF.

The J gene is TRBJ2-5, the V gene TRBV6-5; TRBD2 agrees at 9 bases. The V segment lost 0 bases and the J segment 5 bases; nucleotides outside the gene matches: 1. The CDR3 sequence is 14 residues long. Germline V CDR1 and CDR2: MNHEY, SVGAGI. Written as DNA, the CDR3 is TGTGCCAGCAGTTACTCGAGCGGGAGGGAGACCCAGTACTTC. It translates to CASSYSSGRETQYF.

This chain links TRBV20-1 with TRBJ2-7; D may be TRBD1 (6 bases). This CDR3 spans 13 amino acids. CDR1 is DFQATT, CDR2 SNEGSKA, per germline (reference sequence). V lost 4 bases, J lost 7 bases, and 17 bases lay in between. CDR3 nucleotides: TGCAGTGCTACCGACGGGACACCGGCGGAGCAGTACTTC. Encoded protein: CSATDGTPAEQYF.

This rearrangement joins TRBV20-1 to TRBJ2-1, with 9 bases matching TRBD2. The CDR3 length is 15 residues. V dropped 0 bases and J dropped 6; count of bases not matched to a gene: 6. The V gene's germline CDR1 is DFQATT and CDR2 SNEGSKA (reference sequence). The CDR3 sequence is CSARDPAGGRNEQFF. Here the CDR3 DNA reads TGCAGTGCTAGAGATCCGGCGGGAGGGCGCAATGAGCAGTTCTTC.

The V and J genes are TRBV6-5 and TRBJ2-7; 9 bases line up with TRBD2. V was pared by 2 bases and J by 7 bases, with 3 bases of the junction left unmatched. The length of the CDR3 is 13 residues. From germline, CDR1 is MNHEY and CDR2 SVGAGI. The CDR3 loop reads CASSYGGRVEQYF. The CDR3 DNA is TGTGCCAGCAGTTACGGCGGGAGGGTTGAGCAGTACTTC.

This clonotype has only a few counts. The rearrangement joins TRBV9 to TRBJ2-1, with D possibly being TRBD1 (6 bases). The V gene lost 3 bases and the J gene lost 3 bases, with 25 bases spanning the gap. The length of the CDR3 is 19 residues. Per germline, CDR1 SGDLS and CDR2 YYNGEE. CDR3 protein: CASSAPRDGGRGNYNEQFF. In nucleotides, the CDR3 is TGTGCCAGCAGCGCCCCTCGGGACGGAGGAAGGGGGAACTACAATGAGCAGTTCTTC.

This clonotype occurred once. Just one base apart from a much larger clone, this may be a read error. The CDR3 reads CSADSQGTDTQHF. In DNA, the CDR3 is TGCAGTGCAGATTCACAGGGAACAGATACGCAGCATTTT. V usage is TRBV20-1 and J usage is TRBJ2-3, with a possible D match to TRBD1 (6 bases). TRBJ1-5 matches the DNA end more closely, so the J call is doubtful. The length of the CDR3 is 13 residues. The germline V gene has CDR1 DFQATT and CDR2 SNEGSKA (reference sequence).

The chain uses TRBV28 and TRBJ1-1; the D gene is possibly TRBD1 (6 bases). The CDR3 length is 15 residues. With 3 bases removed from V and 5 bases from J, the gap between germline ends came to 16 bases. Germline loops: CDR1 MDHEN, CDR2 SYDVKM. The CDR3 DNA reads TGTGCCAGCAGTTTGGACACTAAAAGGGGGACTGAAGCTTTCTTT. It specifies CASSLDTKRGTEAFF.

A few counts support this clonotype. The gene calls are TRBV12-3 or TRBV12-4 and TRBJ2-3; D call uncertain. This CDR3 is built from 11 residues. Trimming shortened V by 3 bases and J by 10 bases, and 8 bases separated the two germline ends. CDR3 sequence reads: CASSFRLAQYF. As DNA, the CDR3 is TGTGCCAGCAGTTTCCGCCTTGCGCAGTATTTT.

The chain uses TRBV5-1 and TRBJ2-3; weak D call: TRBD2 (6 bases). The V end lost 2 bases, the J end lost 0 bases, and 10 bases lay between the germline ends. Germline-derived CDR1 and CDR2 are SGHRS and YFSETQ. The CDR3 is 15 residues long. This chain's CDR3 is CASSFKSGSTDTQYF. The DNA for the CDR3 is TGCGCCAGCAGCTTCAAGAGCGGGAGCACAGATACGCAGTATTTT.

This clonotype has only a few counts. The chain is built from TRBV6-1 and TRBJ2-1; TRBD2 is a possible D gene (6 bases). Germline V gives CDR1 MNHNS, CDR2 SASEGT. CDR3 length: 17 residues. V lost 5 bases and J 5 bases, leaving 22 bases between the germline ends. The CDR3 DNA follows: TGTGCCAGCAGTATGACCTACGGGGTTGGAGGGAACAATGAGCAGTTCTTC. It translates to CASSMTYGVGGNNEQFF.

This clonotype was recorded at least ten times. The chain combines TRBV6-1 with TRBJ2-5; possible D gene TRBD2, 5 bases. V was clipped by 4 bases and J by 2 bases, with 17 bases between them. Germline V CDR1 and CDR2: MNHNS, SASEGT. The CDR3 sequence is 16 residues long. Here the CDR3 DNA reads TGTGCCAGCAGTGGCCATGGGAGAGCCTTTCAAGAGACCCAGTACTTC. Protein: CASSGHGRAFQETQYF.

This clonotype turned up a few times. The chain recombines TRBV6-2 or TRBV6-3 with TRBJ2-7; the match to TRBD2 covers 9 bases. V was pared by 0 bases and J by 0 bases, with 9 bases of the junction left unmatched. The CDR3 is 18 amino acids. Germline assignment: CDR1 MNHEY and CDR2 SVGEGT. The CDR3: CASSYSKRLAGSSYEQYF. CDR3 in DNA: TGTGCCAGCAGTTACTCGAAACGGCTAGCGGGGAGCTCCTACGAGCAGTACTTC.

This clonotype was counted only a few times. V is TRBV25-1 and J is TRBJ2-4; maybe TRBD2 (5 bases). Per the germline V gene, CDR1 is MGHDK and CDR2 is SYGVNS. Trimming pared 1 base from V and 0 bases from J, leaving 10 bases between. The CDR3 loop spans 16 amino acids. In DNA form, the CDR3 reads TGTGCCAGCAGTGAATCTATGGGGAGAGCCAAAAACATTCAGTACTTC. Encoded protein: CASSESMGRAKNIQYF. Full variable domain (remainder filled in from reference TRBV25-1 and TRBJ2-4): EADIYQTPRYLVIGTGKKITLECSQTMGHDKMYWYQQDPGMELHLIHYSYGVNSTEKGDLSSESTVSRIRTEHFPLTLESARPSHTSQYLCASSESMGRAKNIQYFGAGTRLSVL.

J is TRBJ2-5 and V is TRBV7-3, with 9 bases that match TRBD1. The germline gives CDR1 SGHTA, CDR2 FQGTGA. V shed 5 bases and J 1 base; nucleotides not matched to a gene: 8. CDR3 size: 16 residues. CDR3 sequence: CASSISGQGRQETQYF. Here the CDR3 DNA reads TGTGCCAGCAGCATCTCGGGACAGGGTCGCCAAGAGACCCAGTACTTC.

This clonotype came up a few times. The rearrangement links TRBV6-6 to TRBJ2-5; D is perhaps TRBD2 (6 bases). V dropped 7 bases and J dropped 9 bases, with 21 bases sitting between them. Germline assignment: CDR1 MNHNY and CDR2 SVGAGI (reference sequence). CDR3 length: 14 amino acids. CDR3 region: CASNQPGFGEAQYF. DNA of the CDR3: TGTGCCAGCAACCAACCGGGTTTTGGGGAGGCCCAGTACTTC.

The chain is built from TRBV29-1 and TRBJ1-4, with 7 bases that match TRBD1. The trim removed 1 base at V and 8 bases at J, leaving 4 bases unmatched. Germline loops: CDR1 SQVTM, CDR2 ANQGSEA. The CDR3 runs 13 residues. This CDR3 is CSVEGPGGEKLFF. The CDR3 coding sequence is TGCAGCGTTGAAGGTCCAGGGGGGGAAAAACTGTTTTTT.

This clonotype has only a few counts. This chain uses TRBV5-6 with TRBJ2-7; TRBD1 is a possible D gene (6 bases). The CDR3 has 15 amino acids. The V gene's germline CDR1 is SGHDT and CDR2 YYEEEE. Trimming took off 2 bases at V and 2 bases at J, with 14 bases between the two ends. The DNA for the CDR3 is TGTGCCAGCAGCTTCATCCGGGACACCGCCTACGAGCAGTACTTC. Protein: CASSFIRDTAYEQYF.

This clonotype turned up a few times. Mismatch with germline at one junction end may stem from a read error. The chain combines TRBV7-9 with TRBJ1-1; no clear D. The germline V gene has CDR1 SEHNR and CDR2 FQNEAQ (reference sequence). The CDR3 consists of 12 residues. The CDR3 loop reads CASSLSSSEAFF. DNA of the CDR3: TGTGCCAGCAGCTTGTCTTCCTCCGAAGCCTTCTTT.

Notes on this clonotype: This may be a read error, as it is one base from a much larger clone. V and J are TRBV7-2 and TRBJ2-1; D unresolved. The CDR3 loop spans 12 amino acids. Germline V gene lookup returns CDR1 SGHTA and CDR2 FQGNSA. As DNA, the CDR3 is TGTGCCAGCAGCTTTCTAGGGCTTGAGCAGCTCTTC. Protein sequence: CASSFLGLEQLF.

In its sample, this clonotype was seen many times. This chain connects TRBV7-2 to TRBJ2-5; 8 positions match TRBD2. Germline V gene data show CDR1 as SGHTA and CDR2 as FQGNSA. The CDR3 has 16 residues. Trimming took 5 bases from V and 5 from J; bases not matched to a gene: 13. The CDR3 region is CASSPGPYSGKETQYF. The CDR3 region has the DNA TGTGCCAGCAGCCCAGGACCCTATAGCGGGAAGGAGACCCAGTACTTC.

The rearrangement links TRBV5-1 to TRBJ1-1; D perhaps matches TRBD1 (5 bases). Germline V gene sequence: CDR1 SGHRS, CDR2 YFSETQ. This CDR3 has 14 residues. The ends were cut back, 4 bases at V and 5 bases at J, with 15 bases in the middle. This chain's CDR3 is CASSPRGGETEAFF. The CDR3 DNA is TGCGCCAGCAGCCCCCGCGGAGGGGAGACTGAAGCTTTCTTT.

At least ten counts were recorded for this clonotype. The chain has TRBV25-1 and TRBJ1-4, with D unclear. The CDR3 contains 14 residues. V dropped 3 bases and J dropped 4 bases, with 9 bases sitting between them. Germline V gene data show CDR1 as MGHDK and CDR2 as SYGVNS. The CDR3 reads CASSDRSHNEKLFF. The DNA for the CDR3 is TGTGCCAGCAGTGATCGGAGTCATAATGAAAAACTGTTTTTT.

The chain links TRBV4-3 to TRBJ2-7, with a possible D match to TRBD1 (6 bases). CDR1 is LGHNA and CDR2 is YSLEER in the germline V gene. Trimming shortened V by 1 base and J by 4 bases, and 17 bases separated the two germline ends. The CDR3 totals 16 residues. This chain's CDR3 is CASSQGAAGAGYEQYF. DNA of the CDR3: TGCGCCAGCAGCCAAGGAGCGGCAGGGGCAGGGTACGAGCAGTACTTC.

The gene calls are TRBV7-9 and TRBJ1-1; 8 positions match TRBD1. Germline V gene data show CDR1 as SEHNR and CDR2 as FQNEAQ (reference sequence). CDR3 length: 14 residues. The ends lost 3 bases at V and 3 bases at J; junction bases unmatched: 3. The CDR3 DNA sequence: TGTGCCAGCAGCTTTCAGGGGGCGGACACTGAAGCTTTCTTT. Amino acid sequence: CASSFQGADTEAFF.

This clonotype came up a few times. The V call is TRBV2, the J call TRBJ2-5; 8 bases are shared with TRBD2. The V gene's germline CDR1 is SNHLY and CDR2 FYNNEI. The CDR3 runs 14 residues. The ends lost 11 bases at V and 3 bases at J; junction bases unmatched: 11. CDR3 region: CASGTRIFEETQYF. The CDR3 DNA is TGTGCCTCAGGGACTAGGATTTTCGAAGAGACCCAGTACTTC.

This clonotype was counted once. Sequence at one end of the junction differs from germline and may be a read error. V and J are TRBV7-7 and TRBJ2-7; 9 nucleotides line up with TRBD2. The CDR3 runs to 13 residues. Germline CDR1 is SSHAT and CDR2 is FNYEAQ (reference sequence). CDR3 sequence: CASSWTSVYEQYF. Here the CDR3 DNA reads TGTGCTAGCAGCTGGACTAGCGTGTACGAGCAGTACTTC.

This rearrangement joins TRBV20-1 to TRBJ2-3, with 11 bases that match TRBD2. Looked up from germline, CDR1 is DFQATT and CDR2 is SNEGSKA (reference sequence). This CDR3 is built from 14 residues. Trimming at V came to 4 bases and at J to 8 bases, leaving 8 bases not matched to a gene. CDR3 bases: TGCAGTGCTATGGGACTAGCGGAGATAGGTACGCAGTATTTT. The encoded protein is CSAMGLAEIGTQYF.

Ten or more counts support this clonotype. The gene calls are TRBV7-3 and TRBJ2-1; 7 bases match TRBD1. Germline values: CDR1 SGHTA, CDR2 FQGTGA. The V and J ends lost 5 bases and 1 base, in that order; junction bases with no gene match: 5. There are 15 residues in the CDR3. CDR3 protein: CASSPRGKSYNEQFF. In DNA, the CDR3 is TGTGCCAGCAGCCCCAGGGGGAAATCCTACAATGAGCAGTTCTTC.